This T cell receptor beta chain was retrieved from a study of T cell responses to AZD1222 COVID-19 vaccine. A word on this clone: The antigen remains undetermined.

Study-wide results and limits: Clonal diversity was possibly underestimated, and white British individuals and females predominated among donors. Repertoire collection took place solely once the T cell response had peaked.

The germline V gene has CDR1 SNHLY and CDR2 FYNNEI. The CDR3 has 15 residues. The V and J ends lost 4 bases and 2 bases, in that order; junction bases with no gene match: 7. Data came from immunoSEQ multiplex PCR; TCRdb stores just in-frame clones and leaves some out. The repertoire includes 100,000 to 120,000 clones, 89% of them detected once, and 44% sits in the top ten. The V and J genes are TRBV2 and TRBJ2-7, with TRBD2 matching 8 bases. The TCR comes from an adult who received the AZD1222 COVID-19 vaccine. The sequences come from peripheral blood, collected 28 days after the second AZD1222 dose. CDR3 DNA sequence: TGTGCCAGCAGTGTACTAGCGGCAGTTACCTACGAGCAGTACTTC. This translates into CASSVLAAVTYEQYF.